A single sample is the source of the 15 T cell receptor beta chains below, sequenced in a study of T cell changes during pregnancy in multiple sclerosis (dated by TCRdb to the late 2010s). Libraries were constructed by the immunoSEQ multiplex PCR assay. The source is immuneACCESS, and TCRdb retained only in-frame sequences with V and J called. Part of the clones is not carried over; for the studies checked, unresolved V genes explain less than half of this, and the remainder is unexplained. The sample table holds around 50,000 clones, of which 90% to 95% were seen once. The ten most abundant clones make up roughly 0.2% of the sample. This sample comprised CD4+ T cells from peripheral blood mononuclear cells, obtained in the second trimester of pregnancy. The receptors come from a female donor with multiple sclerosis, enrolled in a pregnancy study.

This clone was detected only a few times. The rearrangement uses TRBV28 and TRBJ1-1, with a possible D match to TRBD1 (5 bases). The ends were cut back, 7 bases at V and 3 bases at J, with 21 bases in the middle. The CDR3 is 16 amino acids. Germline V lookup: CDR1 MDHEN, CDR2 SYDVKM. This CDR3 is CASTSGGRQKDTEAFF. The CDR3 DNA follows: TGTGCCAGCACCAGCGGGGGGAGACAGAAGGACACTGAAGCTTTCTTT.

The chain recombines TRBV6-1 with TRBJ2-7, with 8 bases that match TRBD1. CDR3 length equals 15 residues. Trimming cost V 4 bases and J 2 bases; bases outside gene matches: 7. Germline V gives CDR1 MNHNS, CDR2 SASEGT. The CDR3 coding sequence is TGTGCCAGCAGTGTATTGACAGGGGAACCCTACGAGCAGTACTTC. It encodes CASSVLTGEPYEQYF.

The chain carries TRBV7-9 and TRBJ2-5; 11 bases agree with TRBD2. The CDR3 is 19 residues long. The trim removed 5 bases at V and 2 bases at J, leaving 16 bases unmatched. The germline CDR1 and CDR2 sequences are SEHNR and FQNEAQ (reference sequence). The DNA of the CDR3 is TGTGCCAGCAGCGCCAGGGGGCGTCTAGCGGGAGGCCAGCAAGAGACCCAGTACTTC. This sequence encodes CASSARGRLAGGQQETQYF.

This chain joins TRBV5-1 and TRBJ2-4; 7 bases agree with TRBD1. Germline values: CDR1 SGHRS, CDR2 YFSETQ. The junction had 14 bases not matched to a gene; V was cut back by 1 base and J by 7 bases. The CDR3 covers 17 residues. The CDR3: CASSLFGFEGAVNIQYF. CDR3 coding DNA: TGCGCCAGCAGCTTGTTTGGTTTCGAGGGGGCGGTGAACATTCAGTACTTC.

The chain employs TRBV7-7 and TRBJ2-1; 8 nucleotides line up with TRBD2. The CDR3 has 15 amino acids. V lost 4 bases, J lost 6 bases, and 8 bases stayed unmatched. From germline, CDR1 is SSHAT and CDR2 FNYEAQ (reference sequence). The CDR3 loop reads CASSSGLGSLNEQFF. Here the CDR3 DNA reads TGTGCCAGCAGCTCGGGACTAGGTAGTCTCAATGAGCAGTTCTTC.

The chain has TRBV18 and TRBJ1-2; maybe TRBD1 (6 bases). The CDR3 totals 17 residues. V lost 3 bases to trimming and J lost 14 bases, with 31 bases between them. Germline V lookup: CDR1 KGHSH, CDR2 LQKENI. The CDR3 region is CASSPARGGALHLSTTF. The CDR3 region has the DNA TGTGCCAGCTCACCGGCGCGGGGGGGGGCCCTGCATCTTTCGACGACCTTC.

The chain recombines TRBV6-5 with TRBJ2-7; D is perhaps TRBD2 (5 bases). The CDR3 has 13 residues. Germline V lookup: CDR1 MNHEY, CDR2 SVGAGI. The V and J ends lost 6 bases and 3 bases respectively, with 12 bases between them. Here the CDR3 reads CASSPRENYEQYF. The CDR3 DNA reads TGTGCCAGCAGCCCTAGGGAGAACTACGAGCAGTACTTC.

CDR3 region: CASSQQGVTGELFF. The CDR3 DNA sequence: TGCGCCAGCTCTCAACAGGGGGTCACCGGGGAGCTGTTTTTT. The chain links TRBV10-2 to TRBJ2-2, with 8 positions matching TRBD1. V was pared by 8 bases and J by 4 bases, with 6 bases of the junction left unmatched. This CDR3 region has 14 residues. Germline V gene lookup returns CDR1 WSHSY and CDR2 SAAADI.

The chain links TRBV7-2 to TRBJ2-1; D unclear. Germline CDR1 SGHTA, CDR2 FQGNSA. V was clipped by 5 bases and J by 3 bases, with 14 bases between them. The CDR3 has 15 residues. In DNA form, the CDR3 reads TGTGCCAGCAGCCCAGCGACGAGGATCTACAATGAGCAGTTCTTC. Protein sequence: CASSPATRIYNEQFF.

The chain has TRBV5-1 and TRBJ1-1; a possible D gene is TRBD1 (5 bases). Trimming left V 3 bases short and J 5 bases short, with 14 bases between. CDR3 length equals 14 residues. CDR1 and CDR2 (germline): SGHRS, YFSETQ. CDR3: CASSSQGGRTEAFF. The CDR3 DNA sequence: TGCGCCAGCAGCTCCCAGGGAGGACGGACTGAAGCTTTCTTT.

V usage is TRBV6-4 and J usage is TRBJ2-3; possibly TRBD2 for D (5 bases). With 0 bases removed from V and 0 bases from J, the gap between germline ends came to 10 bases. This CDR3 comprises 16 residues. Germline-derived CDR1 and CDR2 are MRHNA and SNTAGT. The CDR3 sequence: CASSDSLDLSTDTQYF. CDR3 in DNA: TGTGCCAGCAGTGACTCATTGGACTTGAGCACAGATACGCAGTATTTT.

The chain has TRBV5-1 and TRBJ2-7; a possible D gene is TRBD1 (5 bases). This CDR3 has 14 amino acids. CDR1 SGHRS and CDR2 YFSETQ come from the germline V gene. Trimming left V 5 bases short and J 1 base short, with 13 bases between. The DNA of the CDR3 is TGCGCCAGCAGGACACACCAGGGATCCTACGAGCAGTACTTC. Protein sequence: CASRTHQGSYEQYF. The whole variable domain, filled in from reference TRBV5-1 and TRBJ2-7, reads KAGVTQTPRYLIKTRGQQVTLSCSPISGHRSVSWYQQTPGQGLQFLFEYFSETQRNKGNFPGRFSGRQFSNSRSEMNVSTLELGDSALYLCASRTHQGSYEQYFGPGTRLTVT.

This chain joins TRBV5-1 and TRBJ1-3; TRBD1 aligns across 12 bases. The CDR3 is 18 amino acids. Germline trimming cut 4 bases from V and 2 bases from J; bases unmatched to any gene: 10. CDR1 and CDR2 from the germline V gene are SGHRS and YFSETQ. As DNA, the CDR3 is TGCGCCAGCAGCCGAGGGGAGGGACAGGGGGCAGCTGGAAACACCATATATTTT. Its protein is CASSRGEGQGAAGNTIYF.

The V call is TRBV18, the J call TRBJ1-2; tentative D call: TRBD1 (6 bases). The V end lost 5 bases, the J end lost 5 bases, and 12 bases lay between the germline ends. CDR3 length equals 13 residues. CDR1 is KGHSH and CDR2 is LQKENI in the germline V gene. CDR3 nucleotides: TGTGCCAGCTCATCCAGGGGTGGGTATGGCTACACCTTC. It yields the protein CASSSRGGYGYTF.

The V gene is TRBV2, the J gene TRBJ1-5; D ambiguous. This CDR3 region has 15 residues. With 2 bases removed from V and 7 bases from J, the gap between germline ends came to 15 bases. Germline CDR1 is SNHLY and CDR2 is FYNNEI. For the CDR3, the DNA is TGTGCCAGCAGTGAAACTTCTGGAGGAGGACAGCCCCAGCATTTT. This sequence encodes CASSETSGGGQPQHF.